This TCR delta chain was recorded in a study of gamma-delta T cells after stem cell transplantation (dated by TCRdb to the mid-2010s). Library preparation employed RT-PCR. TCRdb records Illumina MiSeq as the sequencer. Identical DNA sequences were merged into single rows after TCRdb reprocessed the public reads with CATT. Here the sample has thousands of delta-chain clones; 0.95% to 1.5% occur a single time. Approximately 21% of the sample rests with the top ten. This clone is large (0.1 to 1%) in its sample. Which antigen it targets is not known. The sample holds no much larger clone one base away, and base qualities are not on file. The cysteine opens and the phenylalanine closes a CDR3 of 15 amino acids. The retained sequence is limited to the CDR3, 45 bases, with the frame set at the first base. From a lookup of the germline V gene, CDR1 and CDR2 are GEAIGNYY and EKD. The V and J ends are trimmed by 3 bases and 1 base, leaving 14 bases between them.

The TCR sequence derives from a human donor. It is not recorded whose cells these are; they may come from a transplant donor. The rearrangement combines TRDV2 with TRDJ1, and TRDD3 may be the D gene, going by 6 matching bases. The sequenced sample was gamma-delta T cells. CDR3 reads: CACDFVGGTTDKLIF. The DNA sequence follows: TGTGCCTGTGACTTCGTCGGGGGGACCACCGATAAACTCATCTTT.